Sequencing of this T cell receptor beta chain was carried out in a study of cytomegalovirus exposure and HLA in healthy donors. Study-level results: There were about 160 TCR beta chains listed as cytomegalovirus-associated. The classifier was said to identify cytomegalovirus status with high specificity and sensitivity.

Of note for this clone: Its antigen remains unidentified.

Unmatched junction bases numbered 13, after V lost 1 base and J lost 6 bases. The CDR3 runs 17 residues. Germline V lookup: CDR1 MNHEY, CDR2 SMNVEV (reference sequence). Libraries were prepared by immunoSEQ multiplex PCR; TCRdb keeps only in-frame clonotypes and omits some of them. The table records 55,000 to 65,000 clones, about 95% of them present only once. This sequence joins TRBV27 and TRBJ2-7, with TRBD1 identical over 9 bases. This clonotype was sampled from a woman younger than 30 in good health and CMV-seropositive. Sequenced input: PBMCs. The CDR3 nucleotides read TGTGCCAGCAGTTTATTACCTCCCGGGACAGGGTCTAGCGAGCAGTACTTC. It encodes CASSLLPPGTGSSEQYF.